The sequence of this T cell receptor (beta chain) was determined in a study of blood T cell repertoires in COVID-19. Looking at the study overall: Donors in the United States, Italy and Spain gave samples during acute or convalescent COVID-19. PBMCs, B-cell-depleted T cells, or T cells were the source of the cDNA or gDNA that made up the material.

The V gene's germline CDR1 is SGHDT and CDR2 YYEEEE. This CDR3 has 13 residues. V dropped 2 bases and J dropped 7 bases, with 12 bases sitting between them. Profiling relied on immunoSEQ multiplex PCR, and the TCRdb table lists in-frame clones only, not all of them. The sample lists approximately 110,000 clones, just over 85% occurring once. The gene calls are TRBV5-6 and TRBJ1-2; no firm D call. The sample comprised peripheral blood. This receptor was identified in a woman aged 45 to 65 with active or convalescent COVID-19. In DNA, the CDR3 is TGTGCCAGCAGCTTATTCTCCAGTCCTGGCTACACCTTC. Protein sequence: CASSLFSSPGYTF.